This T cell receptor (beta chain) was identified in a study of blood T cell repertoires in COVID-19. At the level of the study: COVID-19 samples, acute and convalescent, were from the United States, Italy and Spain. T cells, B-cell-depleted T cells, or PBMCs provided the cDNA or gDNA that served as material.

The CDR3 consists of 15 residues. Trimming took 5 bases from V and 1 from J; bases not matched to a gene: 7. Germline V gene lookup returns CDR1 MGHDK and CDR2 SYGVNS. In the authors' workflow: Quantification of nucleated cells was approximated via reference gene primer amplification. TCRdb's copy holds only in-frame clones and misses some; the assay was immunoSEQ multiplex PCR. V and J calls and clone size come straight from that table; D and trimming were deduced from the DNA. The sample records about 180,000 clones, approximately 77% being singletons. The chain combines TRBV25-1 with TRBJ1-1; 7 bases are shared with TRBD1. The TCR sequence derives from a woman older than 75 with active or convalescent COVID-19. Sequenced material: peripheral blood. The CDR3 coding sequence is TGTGCCAGCAGTCCGGCGGACAGGCCGAACACTGAAGCTTTCTTT. It translates to CASSPADRPNTEAFF.